Here is one T cell receptor (beta chain) with its context. Its specificity is unknown. This clone may be a read error of a much larger clone one base away. This record belongs to a study of T-cell reconstitution after alpha-beta-depleted transplantation in children. General observations from the study: Hyperexpanded clones declined; after one year, newly produced T cells mostly supplied diversity. In some patients, recipient T cells and intrathymic progenitors surviving conditioning explained high day-60 diversity. About two months after transplant, alpha-beta T cells reportedly came from several hundred expanded graft clones.

The CDR3 spans 12 residues. The germline V and J ends were trimmed by 11 bases and 0 bases, with 7 bases remaining between them. CDR1 is KGHDR, CDR2 SFDVKD, per germline. A TCRbeta library incorporating unique molecular identifiers was prepared. One entry per CDR3 protein results from TCRdb running MiXCR on the PCR reads. The data contain a few hundred thousand distinct CDR3 sequences, roughly a tenth of them singletons. Material: PBMCs, obtained before TCRalphabeta/CD19-depleted stem cell transplant. The receptor comes from a boy under two years old with acute myeloid leukemia, due to receive a stem cell transplant. The J gene is TRBJ2-1, the V gene TRBV24-1; no firm D call. The CDR3 reads CASMSSYNEQFF. CDR3 nucleotides: TGTGCCAGCATGAGCTCCTACAATGAGCAGTTCTTC.